The rows below give T cell receptor beta chains drawn from one sample of a study of T-cell reconstitution after alpha-beta-depleted transplantation in children. In TCRdb, the PCR reads were re-called with MiXCR into one record per CDR3 protein. Of more than 200,000 distinct CDR3 sequences in the sample, around a sixth were seen once. The starting material was PBMCs, mostly from graft donor cells, obtained 360 days after TCRalphabeta/CD19-depleted stem cell transplant. The receptors originated from a male patient under 10 years old who had a stem cell transplant for acute lymphoblastic leukemia, so the T cells may come from the graft donor. Both conserved end residues are part of each CDR3. The D gene is left open where the match is weak. Clone size is not always given. Where it is, it says once, few, many or a class for expanded clones.

TRBJ1-1	.	TRBV7-9	.	TGTGCCAGCAGCTTAGACCTTGTCAACACTGAAGCTTTCTTT	CASSLDLVNTEAFF
TRBJ2-5	.	TRBV5-1	.	TGCGCCAGCAGCTCGTCGGACCGTCCGGCGACCCAGTACTTC	CASSSSDRPATQYF
TRBJ2-7	few	TRBV12-3/TRBV12-4	.	TGTGCCAGCAGTTTAGGGCCTAGTCAGTACTTC	CASSLGPSQYF
TRBJ2-3	.	TRBV20-1	TRBD2	TGCAGTGCTACCGGGACTAGCGGATTCACAGATACGCAGTATTTT	CSATGTSGFTDTQYF
TRBJ2-7	many	TRBV5-1	.	TGCGCCAGCAGCTTGTGGCGTCGGGGGACGGTGTCCTACGAGCAGTACTTC	CASSLWRRGTVSYEQYF
TRBJ2-3	.	TRBV9	.	TGTGCCAGCAGCGTACAGGGTTTGGCAGATACGCAGTATTTT	CASSVQGLADTQYF
TRBJ2-5	.	TRBV12-3/TRBV12-4	TRBD2	TGTGCCAGCCTTTCCCTCGGGAGGGAGACCCAGTACTTC	CASLSLGRETQYF
TRBJ1-5	few	TRBV28	.	TGTGCCAGCAGTTTAGCCCCCTCGAGGCAGTCCTTTTTT	CASSLAPSRQSFF
TRBJ2-7	few	TRBV3-1	.	TGTGCCAGCCGTAAGGCCACCTCCGAGCAGTACTTC	CASRKATSEQYF
TRBJ2-2	few	TRBV7-6	.	TGTGCCAGCAGCAAAGAAAGATTTTTAGGGGGGGCCGTGACCGGGGAGCTGTTTTTT	CASSKERFLGGAVTGELFF
TRBJ2-5	.	TRBV29-1	.	TGCAGCGTCGCCGGGACGGGACAAGAGACCCAGTACTTC	CSVAGTGQETQYF
TRBJ2-2	.	TRBV5-1	.	TGCGCCAGCAGCTTGGTTCCGGGAATTAACACCGGGGAGCTGTTTTTT	CASSLVPGINTGELFF
TRBJ1-4	many	TRBV5-6	TRBD1	TGTGCCAGCAGCCTCAGGGGGCCTAATGAAAAACTGTTTTTT	CASSLRGPNEKLFF
TRBJ1-1	.	TRBV7-8	.	TGTGCCAGCAGCTTAGGCCCGACGGTACGTTCGAACACTGAAGCTTTCTTT	CASSLGPTVRSNTEAFF
TRBJ2-3	.	TRBV6-1	TRBD2	TGTGCCAGCAGAAAGGCTAGCGGGGTGACAGATACGCAGTATTTT	CASRKASGVTDTQYF
TRBJ2-3	.	TRBV29-1	TRBD1	TGCAGCATATCCCAGGGGGCGACCGTCACAGATACGCAGTATTTT	CSISQGATVTDTQYF
TRBJ1-6	few	TRBV5-5	.	TGTGCCAGCAGCTTGTCCCGGGACTCACCCCTCCACTTT	CASSLSRDSPLHF
TRBJ2-5	.	TRBV29-1	.	TGCAGCGTTGAAGACCAGGGCAGACAAGAGACCCAGTACTTC	CSVEDQGRQETQYF
TRBJ2-1	.	TRBV20-1	.	TGCAGTGCTAGAGAAACTATACTCTACAATGAGCAGTTCTTC	CSARETILYNEQFF
TRBJ1-6	.	TRBV3-1	.	TGTGCCAGCAGTAAAGGGGGACCGGACTTACCCCTCCACTTT	CASSKGGPDLPLHF
TRBJ2-1	few	TRBV29-1	.	TGCAGCGTTGGCTGGGGGGACTACAATGAGCAGTTCTTC	CSVGWGDYNEQFF
TRBJ2-1	.	TRBV27	.	TGTGCCAGCAGTTTAAGGCCCTACAATGAGCAGTTCTTC	CASSLRPYNEQFF
TRBJ1-1	few	TRBV3-1	.	TGTGCCAGCAGCCAAGATCGCGAGTCTGAAGCTTTCTTT	CASSQDRESEAFF
TRBJ1-1	many	TRBV7-2	.	TGTGCCAGCAGCTTATATACATCGCGAACTGAAGCTTTCTTT	CASSLYTSRTEAFF
TRBJ2-7	few	TRBV20-1	TRBD1	TGCAGGCCGGGGACAGGGCAGTCCTACGAGCAGTACTTC	CRPGTGQSYEQYF
TRBJ2-7	few	TRBV5-1	TRBD1	TGCGCCAGCAGCTCGACGAGGGGACAGGGTGTTGGCGAGCAGTACTTC	CASSSTRGQGVGEQYF
TRBJ2-5	.	TRBV13	.	TGTGCCAGCAGCCCCCGAGTAGGGTGGGAGACCCAGTACTTC	CASSPRVGWETQYF
TRBJ1-4	few	TRBV27	.	TGTGCCAGCAGAGGTGCCGGGACAAGTCTTAATGAAAAACTGTTTTTT	CASRGAGTSLNEKLFF
TRBJ1-1	many	TRBV12-3/TRBV12-4	.	TGTGCCAGCAGCTTAGCCAACACTGAAGCTTTCTTT	CASSLANTEAFF
TRBJ2-5	few	TRBV6-1	TRBD1	TGTGCCAGCAGGTGGACAGGGATGGGGTCCCAGTACTTC	CASRWTGMGSQYF
TRBJ2-5	many	TRBV20-1	.	TGCAGTGCTAGACAGGGAGAGACCCAGTACTTC	CSARQGETQYF
TRBJ2-1	.	TRBV4-3	.	TGCGCCAGCAGCCAAGCTCAGGGCGAGCAGTTCTTC	CASSQAQGEQFF
TRBJ2-1	few	TRBV10-2	TRBD1	TGCGCCAGCAGTGAGTGGGCAGGGGGCAACAATGAGCAGTTCTTC	CASSEWAGGNNEQFF
TRBJ2-7	.	TRBV12-3/TRBV12-4	.	TGTGCCAGCAGTTTTGCCCACGAGCAGTACTTC	CASSFAHEQYF
TRBJ1-2	few	TRBV7-9	TRBD1	TGTGCCAGCAGCTTAGTGGGACAGGGACTTGGAGGCTACACCTTC	CASSLVGQGLGGYTF
TRBJ2-3	.	TRBV20-1	.	TGCAGTGCTAGTATGACCCCTAGCACAGATACGCAGTATTTT	CSASMTPSTDTQYF
TRBJ2-7	many	TRBV18	.	TGTGCCAGCTCCAAGGGAGACGAGCAGTACTTC	CASSKGDEQYF
TRBJ1-1	many	TRBV5-1	.	TGCGCCAGCAGCCACAGTGCAGGGAACACTGAAGCTTTCTTT	CASSHSAGNTEAFF
TRBJ1-5	.	TRBV20-1	TRBD1	TGCAGTGCACAGGACAGGGGAAGCCAGCCCCAGCATTTT	CSAQDRGSQPQHF
TRBJ2-7	few	TRBV6-2/TRBV6-3	.	TGTGCCAGTCGCGTCGCTACAGGGAGCTCCTACGAGCAGTACTTC	CASRVATGSSYEQYF
TRBJ1-2	.	TRBV12-3/TRBV12-4	.	TGTGCCAGCACCAATCTCGGGACGGTGAAAGGCTACACCTTC	CASTNLGTVKGYTF
TRBJ2-7	few	TRBV7-9	.	TGTGCCAGCAGCCTCCGGGACGTCTCCTACGAGCAGTACTTC	CASSLRDVSYEQYF
TRBJ1-1	.	TRBV11-2	.	TGTGCCAGCAGTCATAAAACGGGGCAGGTTTCGGCTTTCTTT	CASSHKTGQVSAFF
TRBJ2-1	many	TRBV12-3/TRBV12-4	TRBD1	TGTGCCAGCAGCTATGCACGGGGACAGAACTCCTACAATGAGCAGTTCTTC	CASSYARGQNSYNEQFF
TRBJ1-5	few	TRBV7-2	.	TGTGCCAGCAGTTTAGGCGGAATTAGCAATCAGCCCCAGCATTTT	CASSLGGISNQPQHF
TRBJ2-2	many	TRBV12-3/TRBV12-4	.	TGTGCCAGCAGTTTAGGGGCATCGAACACCGGGGAGCTGTTTTTT	CASSLGASNTGELFF
TRBJ2-7	few	TRBV3-1	TRBD2	TGTGCCAGCAGCCAGCTAGGCGGGAGATCCTACGAGCAGTACTTC	CASSQLGGRSYEQYF
TRBJ2-2	.	TRBV27	.	TGTGCCAGCAGTTTAGTCATGGTGGGGTTCGGGGAGCTGTTTTTT	CASSLVMVGFGELFF
TRBJ2-1	.	TRBV7-6	TRBD2	TGTGCCAGCAGGAGCGGGGGGTCCTACAATGAGCAGTTCTTC	CASRSGGSYNEQFF
TRBJ1-1	.	TRBV7-2	TRBD1	TGTGCCAGCAGCTTAGCGCAACAGGGGATCGGGACTGAAGCTTTCTTT	CASSLAQQGIGTEAFF
TRBJ1-1	.	TRBV21-1	.	TGTGCCAGCAGCATTCCCGGACAGGGGACGCCTGAAGCTTTCTTT	CASSIPGQGTPEAFF
TRBJ2-7	.	TRBV4-3	.	TGCGCCAGCAGCCGGGCACTGCAAAGCTACGAGCAGTACTTC	CASSRALQSYEQYF
TRBJ1-1	many	TRBV6-1	.	TGTGCCAGCCTCGAGAGTCGAGCGAACACTGAAGCTTTCTTT	CASLESRANTEAFF